Listed below are T cell receptor beta chains from one sample, sequenced in a study of Graves' ophthalmopathy and Graves' hyperthyroidism. MiXCR, run by TCRdb on the multiplex PCR reads, gives a single entry per CDR3 protein. The sample gives approximately 540,000 distinct CDR3 sequences, roughly 40% of which show up once; about 4.2% is in the top ten. Sequencing was carried out using peripheral blood or thyroid tissue (not recorded which). The receptors come from an adult man with Graves' hyperthyroidism. CDR3s include the opening cysteine and the closing phenylalanine or tryptophan. Fields, in order: J gene, clone size, V gene, D gene, CDR3 protein, CDR3 DNA. D genes are given only for firm matches. Only some rows state a clone size, as once, few, many or a class for expanded clones.

TRBJ2-7 . TRBV29-1 TRBD2 CSVDGFGGGAYEQYF TGCAGCGTTGACGGATTCGGCGGGGGGGCCTACGAGCAGTACTTC
TRBJ1-4 . TRBV19 . CASSTLPGATNEKLFF TGTGCCAGTAGCACCCTTCCAGGGGCAACTAATGAAAAACTGTTTTTT
TRBJ1-2 many TRBV25-1 . CASSELGRVTDGYTF TGTGCCAGCAGTGAATTGGGCAGGGTAACTGATGGCTACACCTTC
TRBJ2-1 . TRBV9 . CASSVFGGAGRTEQFF TGTGCCAGCAGCGTATTTGGGGGGGCGGGCCGGACTGAGCAGTTCTTC
TRBJ2-7 many TRBV9 . CASSVAGLASEQYF TGTGCCAGCAGCGTAGCTGGGCTAGCGAGCGAGCAGTACTTC
TRBJ2-6 few TRBV19 TRBD2 CASRPTSGGNSGANVLTF TGTGCCAGTAGGCCTACTAGCGGGGGTAACTCTGGGGCCAACGTCCTGACTTTC
TRBJ1-5 . TRBV27 . CASSVVGGGNQPQHF TGTGCCAGCAGTGTCGTTGGGGGTGGCAATCAGCCCCAGCATTTT
TRBJ2-7 . TRBV20-1 . CSAKASGGGSYEQYF TGCAGTGCGAAAGCGAGCGGAGGGGGCTCCTACGAGCAGTACTTC
TRBJ2-5 many TRBV15 TRBD2 CATSRTKGTSAETQYF TGTGCCACCAGCAGAACTAAGGGGACTAGCGCAGAGACCCAGTACTTC
TRBJ1-2 many TRBV5-1 . CASSLSVDGYTF TGCGCCAGCAGCTTGAGCGTGGATGGCTACACCTTC
TRBJ2-7 many TRBV10-1 . CASSKDSSSYEQYF TGCGCCAGCAGTAAGGACAGCTCTTCCTACGAGCAGTACTTC
TRBJ2-2 . TRBV2 TRBD2 CASSKTSGSAGELFF TGTGCCAGCAGTAAGACTAGCGGGAGCGCCGGGGAGCTGTTTTTT
TRBJ2-7 . TRBV5-8 . CASSWTTGSTYEQYF TGTGCCAGCAGCTGGACTACAGGGAGTACCTACGAGCAGTACTTC
TRBJ2-5 many TRBV7-2 . CASSLGRFGETQYF TGTGCCAGCAGCTTGGGGAGATTCGGAGAGACCCAGTACTTC
TRBJ1-2 . TRBV29-1 . CSQEPASAYGYTF TGCAGCCAAGAACCGGCCAGCGCCTATGGCTACACCTTC
TRBJ1-2 . TRBV4-1 . CASSQGLRGDYGYTF TGCGCCAGCAGCCAAGGACTTCGGGGAGACTATGGCTACACCTTC
TRBJ2-7 many TRBV5-1 TRBD1 CASGDRTDEQYF TGCGCCAGCGGGGACAGGACCGACGAGCAGTACTTC
TRBJ2-7 many TRBV5-5 . CASSPRAGSSYEQYF TGTGCCAGCAGCCCGAGGGCAGGTAGCTCCTACGAGCAGTACTTC
TRBJ2-7 many TRBV20-1 TRBD1 CSARALTGTGRAYEQYF TGCAGTGCTAGAGCTCTTACTGGGACAGGCCGCGCGTACGAGCAGTACTTC
TRBJ1-1 . TRBV7-6 . CASSEAGGDTEAFF TGTGCCAGCAGTGAGGCCGGGGGCGACACTGAAGCTTTCTTT
TRBJ2-7 many TRBV7-2 TRBD2 CASSSRTSGGSYEQYF TGTGCCAGCAGCTCCCGGACTAGCGGGGGGTCCTACGAGCAGTACTTC
TRBJ2-3 few TRBV20-1 . CSARHSTRTDTQYF TGCAGTGCTAGACATTCGACCCGCACAGATACGCAGTATTTT
TRBJ1-3 once TRBV6-6 . CASGKQGGSGNTIYF TGTGCCAGCGGAAAACAGGGTGGTAGTGGAAACACCATATATTTT
TRBJ2-5 few TRBV5-1 TRBD2 CASSFPIGASGVKETQYF TGCGCCAGCAGCTTCCCCATCGGAGCTAGCGGGGTCAAAGAGACCCAGTACTTC
TRBJ1-4 many TRBV19 . CASIRTDTVNEKLFF TGTGCCAGTATTCGGACGGACACGGTGAATGAAAAACTGTTTTTT
TRBJ2-7 many TRBV10-3 TRBD1 CAISVRQGAFYEQYF TGTGCCATCAGCGTCAGACAGGGGGCTTTTTACGAGCAGTACTTC
TRBJ1-1 . TRBV29-1 . CSVRGTANTEAFF TGCAGCGTGAGGGGGACGGCGAACACTGAAGCTTTCTTT
TRBJ2-7 many TRBV6-2/TRBV6-3 . CASSYVAGYEQYF TGTGCCAGCAGTTACGTGGCGGGTTACGAGCAGTACTTC
TRBJ2-1 . TRBV9 TRBD2 CASSQKRDFHNEQFF TGTGCCAGCAGCCAAAAGCGGGATTTCCACAATGAGCAGTTCTTC
TRBJ2-1 . TRBV29-1 . CSVEGYEQFF TGCAGCGTTGAGGGTTATGAGCAGTTCTTC
TRBJ1-1 many TRBV29-1 . CSVPRGGGTGNTEAFF TGCAGCGTCCCCCGGGGGGGGGGCACGGGGAACACTGAAGCTTTCTTT
TRBJ2-2 . TRBV24-1 TRBD1 CATSDRDRGLTGELFF TGTGCCACCAGTGATCGGGACAGGGGGCTAACCGGGGAGCTGTTTTTT